This T cell receptor (beta chain) appears in the sequencing data of a study of molecular identifiers for immune sequencing clone quantification. Study results and caveats: Sharing of a barcode by identical TCR molecules could cause highly expanded clone sizes to be underestimated.

TCRdb fed the PCR reads into MiXCR, producing one record per CDR3 protein. The table shows approximately 670,000 distinct CDR3 sequences, with around 20% occurring only once. Sorting was used to obtain naive CD8 T cells (CD8+CD4-CCR7+CD45RA+). The V end lost 6 bases, the J end lost 5 bases, and 19 bases lay between the germline ends. The CDR3 contains 15 residues. Germline CDR1 is MNHEY and CDR2 is SMNVEV (reference sequence). To note about this clonotype: Its antigen remains unidentified.

The rearrangement joins TRBV27 to TRBJ2-5, with D maybe TRBD2 (7 bases). The source of this sequence is a human donor in good health. Some libraries in this study had Jurkat cell RNA spiked in. The sample consisted of naive CD8+ T cells from blood, with Jurkat cell RNA spiked in. This sample's subset: FACS-sorted CD8+CD4-CCR7+CD45RA+ naive T cells. The CDR3 here is CASRPLGGAQETQYF. The CDR3, as DNA: TGTGCCAGCAGACCCTTGGGGGGGGCCCAGGAGACCCAGTACTTC.